This TCR beta chain was identified during a study of T cell changes during pregnancy in multiple sclerosis. CDR1 and CDR2 (germline): MNHEY, SMNVEV (reference sequence). The V and J ends lost 3 bases and 2 bases respectively, with 14 bases between them. This CDR3 has 15 amino acids. Assay used: immunoSEQ multiplex PCR; TCRdb lists only in-frame clones, some missing. The table shows 30,000 or so clones, with approximately 90% occurring only once. The sequence derives from a female donor with multiple sclerosis, enrolled in a pregnancy study. The rearrangement links TRBV27 to TRBJ2-7; the D is unclear. Here the sequenced sample was CD8+ T cells from peripheral blood mononuclear cells, taken before pregnancy. DNA for the CDR3: TGTGCCAGCAGTTTTAAGGCAGGCCACCCCTACGAGCAGTACTTC. Translation gives CASSFKAGHPYEQYF.